The entry below describes one T cell receptor beta chain. As yet, its antigen is unknown. This table comes from immunoSEQ multiplex PCR, and its TCRdb copy is limited to in-frame clones, with some not included. The sample has 60,000 to 80,000 clones; approximately 79% are singletons. Trimming at V came to 2 bases and at J to 3 bases, leaving 14 bases not matched to a gene. The CDR3 is 18 amino acids. The germline CDR1 and CDR2 sequences are MGHDK and SYGVNS. These data belong to a study of neoadjuvant anti-PD-1 for oral cavity cancer. Study results and caveats: With three patients per group, TCR findings need larger cohorts. Post-nivolumab, blood T cell clonality was significantly elevated in non-responders.

The gene calls are TRBV25-1 and TRBJ2-3; 7 bases are shared with TRBD2. The TCR comes from a person between 35 and 79 years old with oral cavity squamous cell carcinoma. The material sequenced was PBMCs, taken before nivolumab (anti-PD-1) treatment. The CDR3 bases are TGTGCCAGCAGTGAAACCCCTCGGCAGCGGGGAGGGACAGATACGCAGTATTTT. As protein: CASSETPRQRGGTDTQYF.